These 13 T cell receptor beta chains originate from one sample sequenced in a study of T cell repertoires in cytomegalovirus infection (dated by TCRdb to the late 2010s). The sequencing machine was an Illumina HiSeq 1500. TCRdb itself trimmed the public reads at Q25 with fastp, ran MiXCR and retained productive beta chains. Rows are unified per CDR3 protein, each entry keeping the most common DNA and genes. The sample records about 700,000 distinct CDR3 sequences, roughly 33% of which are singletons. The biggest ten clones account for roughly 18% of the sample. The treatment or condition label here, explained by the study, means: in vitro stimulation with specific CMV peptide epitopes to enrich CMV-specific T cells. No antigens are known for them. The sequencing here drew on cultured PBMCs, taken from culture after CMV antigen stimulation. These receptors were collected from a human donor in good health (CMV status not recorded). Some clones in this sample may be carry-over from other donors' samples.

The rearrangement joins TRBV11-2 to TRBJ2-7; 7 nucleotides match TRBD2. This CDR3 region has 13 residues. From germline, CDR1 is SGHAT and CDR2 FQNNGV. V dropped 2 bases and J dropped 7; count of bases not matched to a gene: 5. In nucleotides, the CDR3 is TGTGCCAGCAGCTTAAGCGGGATCGGGGAGCAGTACTTC. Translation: CASSLSGIGEQYF.

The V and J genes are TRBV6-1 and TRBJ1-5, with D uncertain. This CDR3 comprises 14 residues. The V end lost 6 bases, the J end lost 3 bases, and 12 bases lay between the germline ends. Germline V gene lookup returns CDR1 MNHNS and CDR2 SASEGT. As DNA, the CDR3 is TGTGCCAGCAGACCTCTTGGGGACAATCAGCCCCAGCATTTT. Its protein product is CASRPLGDNQPQHF.

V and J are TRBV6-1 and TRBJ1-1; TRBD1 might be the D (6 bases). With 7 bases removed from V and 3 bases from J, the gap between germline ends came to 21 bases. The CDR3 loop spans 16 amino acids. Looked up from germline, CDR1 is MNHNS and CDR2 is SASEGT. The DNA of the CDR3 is TGTGCCAGCAAGAGGGGGTCGAGAACGGAGTACACTGAAGCTTTCTTT. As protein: CASKRGSRTEYTEAFF.

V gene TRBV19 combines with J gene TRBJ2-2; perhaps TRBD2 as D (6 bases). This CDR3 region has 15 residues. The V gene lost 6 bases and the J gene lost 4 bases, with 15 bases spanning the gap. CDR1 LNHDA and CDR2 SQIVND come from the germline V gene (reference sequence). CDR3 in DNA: TGTGCCAGTAGGGAGGGAGGCCCCCCCACCGGGGAGCTGTTTTTT. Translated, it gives CASREGGPPTGELFF.

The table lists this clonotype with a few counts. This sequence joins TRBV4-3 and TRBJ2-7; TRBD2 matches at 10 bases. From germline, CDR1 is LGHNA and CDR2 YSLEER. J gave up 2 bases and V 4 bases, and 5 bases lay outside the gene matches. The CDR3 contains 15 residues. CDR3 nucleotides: TGCGCCAGCAGCCGGGGACTAGCGAAAACCTACGAGCAGTACTTC. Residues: CASSRGLAKTYEQYF.

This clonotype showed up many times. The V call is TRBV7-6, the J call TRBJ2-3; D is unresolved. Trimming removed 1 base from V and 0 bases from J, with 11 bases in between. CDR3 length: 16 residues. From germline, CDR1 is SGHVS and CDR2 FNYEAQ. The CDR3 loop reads CASSLEAPPSTDTQYF. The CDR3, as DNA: TGTGCCAGCAGCTTAGAGGCCCCGCCAAGCACAGATACGCAGTATTTT.

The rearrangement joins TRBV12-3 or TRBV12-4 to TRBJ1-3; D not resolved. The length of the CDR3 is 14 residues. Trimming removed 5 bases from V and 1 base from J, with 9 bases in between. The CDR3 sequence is CASSPGESGNTIYF. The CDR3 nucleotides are TGTGCCAGCAGTCCCGGAGAGTCTGGAAACACCATATATTTT.

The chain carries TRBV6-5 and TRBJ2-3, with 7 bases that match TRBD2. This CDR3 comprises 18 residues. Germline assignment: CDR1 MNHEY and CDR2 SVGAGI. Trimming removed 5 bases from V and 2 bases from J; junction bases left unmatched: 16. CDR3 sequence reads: CASSRLAIGWEATDTQYF. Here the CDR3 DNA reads TGTGCCAGCAGTCGACTAGCCATAGGTTGGGAAGCCACAGATACGCAGTATTTT.

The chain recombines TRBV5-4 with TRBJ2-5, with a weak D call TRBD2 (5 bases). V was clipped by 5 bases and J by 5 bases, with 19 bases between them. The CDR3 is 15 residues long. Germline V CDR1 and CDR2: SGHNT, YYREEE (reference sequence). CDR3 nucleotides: TGTGCCAGCAGTTCTCAGAAGGAGGCCAGGGAGACCCAGTACTTC. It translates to CASSSQKEARETQYF. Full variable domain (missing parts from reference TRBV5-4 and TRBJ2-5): ETGVTQSPTHLIKTRGQQVTLRCSSQSGHNTVSWYQQALGQGPQFIFQYYREEENGRGNFPPRFSGLQFPNYSSELNVNALELDDSALYLCASSSQKEARETQYFGPGTRLLVL.

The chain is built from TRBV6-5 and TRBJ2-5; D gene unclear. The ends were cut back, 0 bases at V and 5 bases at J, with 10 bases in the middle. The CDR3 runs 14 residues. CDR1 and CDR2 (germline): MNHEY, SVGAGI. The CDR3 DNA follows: TGTGCCAGCAGTTACTCGATGTCATCGGAGACCCAGTACTTC. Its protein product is CASSYSMSSETQYF.

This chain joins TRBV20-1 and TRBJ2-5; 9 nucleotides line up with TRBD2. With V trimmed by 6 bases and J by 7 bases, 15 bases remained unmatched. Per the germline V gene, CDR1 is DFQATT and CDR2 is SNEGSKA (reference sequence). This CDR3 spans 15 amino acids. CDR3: CSAPPIETSGGTQYF. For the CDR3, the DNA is TGCAGTGCCCCCCCAATCGAGACTAGCGGCGGGACCCAGTACTTC.

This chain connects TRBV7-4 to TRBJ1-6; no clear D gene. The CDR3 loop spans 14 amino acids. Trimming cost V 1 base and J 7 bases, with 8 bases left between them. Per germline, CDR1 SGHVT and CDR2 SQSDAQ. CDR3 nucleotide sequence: TGTGCCAGCAGCTTAGATGCGGCCAATTCACCCCTCCACTTT. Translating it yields CASSLDAANSPLHF.

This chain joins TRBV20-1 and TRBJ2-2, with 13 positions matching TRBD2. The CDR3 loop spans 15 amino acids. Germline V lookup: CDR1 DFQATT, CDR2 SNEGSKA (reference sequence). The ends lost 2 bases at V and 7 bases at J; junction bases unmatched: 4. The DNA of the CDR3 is TGCAGTGCTAGATCGGGACTAGCGGGGTACGGGGAGCTGTTTTTT. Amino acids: CSARSGLAGYGELFF.